The 26 T cell receptor beta chains given below trace back to one sample, sequenced in a study of Ad26.COV2.S vaccination and SARS-CoV-2 variants. The treatment here: roughly 19 received Ad26.COV2.S at low or high dose, single or two shots; roughly five received placebo; per-sample allocation not given. Sampling was performed 63 days after the first vaccine or placebo injection. TCRdb's copy holds only in-frame clones and misses some; the assay was immunoSEQ multiplex PCR. This sample has hundreds of thousands of clones, with 85% to 90% found just once. Specimen: peripheral blood, collected in a trial of Ad26.COV2.S vaccine versus placebo. The receptors here all came from a person aged 18 to 59 who received the Ad26.COV2.S COVID-19 vaccine or a placebo.

The chain carries TRBV13 and TRBJ1-1; a weak D match, TRBD1 (6 bases). V was trimmed by 6 bases and J by 5 bases, leaving 10 bases between them. Germline V lookup: CDR1 PRHDT, CDR2 FYEKMQ (reference sequence). The CDR3 totals 12 residues. CDR3 bases: TGTGCCAGCAGAGCTCAGGGGACTGAAGCTTTCTTT. Translation gives CASRAQGTEAFF.

This clone occurred once. The chain has TRBV5-1 and TRBJ2-1, with D possibly matching TRBD1 (6 bases). Germline CDR1 SGHRS, CDR2 YFSETQ. CDR3 length equals 14 residues. The V end was cut by 2 bases, the J end by 1 base, with 7 bases between. The DNA for the CDR3 is TGCGCCAGCAGCTTCGGACAGTCCTACAATGAGCAGTTCTTC. Translating it yields CASSFGQSYNEQFF.

This chain links TRBV7-9 with TRBJ2-2, with D uncertain. The CDR3 is 11 amino acids. V was pared by 6 bases and J by 6 bases, with 5 bases between. Germline CDR1 SEHNR, CDR2 FQNEAQ (reference sequence). The CDR3 DNA reads TGTGCCAGCAGGTACTCCGGGGAGCTGTTTTTT. Its protein product is CASRYSGELFF.

J is TRBJ1-1 and V is TRBV5-6; no definite D call. The CDR3 extends over 14 amino acids. Looked up from germline, CDR1 is SGHDT and CDR2 is YYEEEE. V dropped 2 bases and J dropped 4 bases, with 12 bases sitting between them. CDR3 sequence (DNA): TGTGCCAGCAGCTTAGGCTCCAGTACCACTGAAGCTTTCTTT. Translation: CASSLGSSTTEAFF.

The CDR3 DNA reads as TGTGCCAGCAGCCGGGAATGGGATGGCTACACCTTC. It yields the protein CASSREWDGYTF. This rearrangement joins TRBV9 to TRBJ1-2; no definite D call. Trimming took off 4 bases at V and 6 bases at J, with 10 bases between the two ends. Per germline, CDR1 SGDLS and CDR2 YYNGEE. This CDR3 spans 12 amino acids. Full variable domain (outside the CDR3, taken from reference TRBV9 and TRBJ1-2): DSGVTQTPKHLITATGQRVTLRCSPRSGDLSVYWYQQSLDQGLQFLIQYYNGEERAKGNILERFSAQQFPDLHSELNLSSLELGDSALYFCASSREWDGYTFGSGTRLTVV.

A word on this clone: The same CDR3 also results from other DNA sequences found in this sample. V and J are TRBV3-1 (or the pseudogene TRBV3-2) and TRBJ1-6, with D hard to call. Germline values: CDR1 LGHDT, CDR2 YNNKEL (reference sequence). Trimming stripped 1 base from V and 7 bases from J, with 11 bases between. CDR3 size: 15 residues. The CDR3 DNA reads TGTGCCAGCAGCCAAGGACCGGGAGGCAATTCACCCCTCCACTTT. It codes for CASSQGPGGNSPLHF.

This clone was recorded only once. The chain joins TRBV5-5 to TRBJ1-1; the D is unclear. CDR3 size: 16 residues. CDR1 SGHKS and CDR2 YYEKEE come from the germline V gene (reference sequence). The germline V and J ends were trimmed by 0 bases and 0 bases, with 12 bases remaining between them. CDR3 sequence reads: CASSLGRTGLNTEAFF. The CDR3 DNA reads TGTGCCAGCAGCTTGGGGCGGACGGGTTTGAACACTGAAGCTTTCTTT.

The V and J genes are TRBV5-3 and TRBJ2-5, with a tentative D call TRBD1 (9 bases). TRBV5-3 is an open reading frame, and its role is uncertain. The V gene lost 3 bases and the J gene lost 6 bases, with 18 bases spanning the gap. The CDR3 has 15 residues. Here the CDR3 DNA reads TGTGCCAGAAGCTACGGGGGGGACAGGGACCAGACCCAGTACTTC. This translates into CARSYGGDRDQTQYF.

The chain joins TRBV6-2 or TRBV6-3 to TRBJ2-1; the D is unclear. CDR3 length: 13 residues. CDR1 MNHEY and CDR2 SVGEGT come from the germline V gene. V was trimmed by 5 bases and J by 7 bases, leaving 12 bases between them. This CDR3 reads CASSPRLLNEQFF. CDR3 nucleotide sequence: TGTGCCAGCAGTCCCCGCCTCTTAAATGAGCAGTTCTTC.

J is TRBJ2-7 and V is TRBV7-9, with 7 bases matching TRBD1. Trimming at V came to 7 bases and at J to 1 base, leaving 4 bases not matched to a gene. Germline assignment: CDR1 SEHNR and CDR2 FQNEAQ (reference sequence). The CDR3 is made up of 13 amino acids. The CDR3 loop reads CASKRQGSYEQYF. The CDR3 DNA is TGTGCCAGCAAAAGACAGGGATCCTACGAGCAGTACTTC.

The sample holds a few counts of this clone. V gene TRBV28 combines with J gene TRBJ1-4, with D perhaps matching TRBD1 (5 bases). The CDR3 totals 17 residues. Germline V gene data show CDR1 as MDHEN and CDR2 as SYDVKM. Trimming removed 2 bases at V and 1 base at J, with 14 bases between. The CDR3 here is CASSLVGRGLTNEKLFF. CDR3 DNA sequence: TGTGCCAGCAGTTTAGTTGGGAGGGGTTTAACTAATGAAAAACTGTTTTTT. Combining the CDR3 with reference TRBV28 and TRBJ1-4 gives the whole variable domain DVKVTQSSRYLVKRTGEKVFLECVQDMDHENMFWYRQDPGLGLRLIYFSYDVKMKEKGDIPEGYSVSREKKERFSLILESASTNQTSMYLCASSLVGRGLTNEKLFFGSGTQLSVL.

This clone was found once. The chain joins TRBV5-8 to TRBJ2-3, with 8 bases lining up with TRBD1. Germline V CDR1 and CDR2: SGHTS, YDEGEE. Germline trimming cut 5 bases from V and 5 bases from J; bases unmatched to any gene: 4. The CDR3 loop spans 13 amino acids. CDR3 sequence: CASRRTGQDTQYF. In nucleotides, the CDR3 is TGTGCCAGCAGACGGACAGGGCAAGATACGCAGTATTTT.

This clone was seen only once. J is TRBJ2-5 and V is TRBV5-6, with D perhaps being TRBD1 or TRBD2 (5 bases each). V was trimmed by 4 bases and J by 2 bases, leaving 21 bases between them. The germline V gene has CDR1 SGHDT and CDR2 YYEEEE. CDR3 length equals 17 residues. The CDR3 DNA reads as TGTGCCAGCAGCCTAGCTAAAACGGGGACCGCGCAAGAGACCCAGTACTTC. Residues: CASSLAKTGTAQETQYF.

The chain carries TRBV10-3 and TRBJ1-1; no clear D gene. The CDR3 contains 18 residues. Germline values: CDR1 ENHRY, CDR2 SYGVKD. Trimming cost V 2 bases and J 0 bases, with 19 bases left between them. The CDR3 sequence: CAISELGEFGYMNTEAFF. As DNA, the CDR3 is TGTGCCATCAGTGAGCTTGGGGAGTTCGGTTACATGAACACTGAAGCTTTCTTT.

In its sample, this clone was seen once. V is TRBV6-5 and J is TRBJ2-7; TRBD1 matches 11 bases. Per germline, CDR1 MNHEY and CDR2 SVGAGI. The CDR3 runs 14 residues. J gave up 7 bases and V 6 bases, and 8 bases lay outside the gene matches. The CDR3 DNA sequence: TGTGCCAGCAGCCGGACAGGGGGCGGAGCGGAGCAGTACTTC. It codes for CASSRTGGGAEQYF.

The gene calls are TRBV13 and TRBJ1-1; TRBD1 matches at 8 bases. From germline, CDR1 is PRHDT and CDR2 FYEKMQ (reference sequence). This CDR3 is 13 amino acids long. V lost 6 bases, J lost 5 bases, and 5 bases stayed unmatched. The CDR3 sequence is CASSRDRGTEAFF. CDR3 coding DNA: TGTGCCAGCAGTCGTGACAGGGGAACTGAAGCTTTCTTT. The full variable domain, rest sourced from reference TRBV13 and TRBJ1-1, is AAGVIQSPRHLIKEKRETATLKCYPIPRHDTVYWYQQGPGQDPQFLISFYEKMQSDKGSIPDRFSAQQFSDYHSELNMSSLELGDSALYFCASSRDRGTEAFFGQGTRLTVV.

This clone occurred once. The CDR3 DNA reads as TGTGCCAGCAGCGTATCGGGACAGGAGCTGTTTTTT. Translated: CASSVSGQELFF. The chain recombines TRBV9 with TRBJ2-2, with D maybe TRBD1 (6 bases). The CDR3 is 12 amino acids. Trimming cost V 1 base and J 10 bases, with 8 bases left between them. Germline loops: CDR1 SGDLS, CDR2 YYNGEE.

The chain combines TRBV4-1 with TRBJ1-2; 9 bases are a match to TRBD1. CDR1 and CDR2 from the germline V gene are MGHRA and YSYEKL. The CDR3 contains 16 residues. V lost 7 bases to trimming and J lost 6 bases; unmatched junction nucleotides: 15. The CDR3: CASNHELGQGSNGYTF. The CDR3 DNA reads as TGCGCCAGCAACCATGAATTAGGACAGGGGTCCAATGGCTACACCTTC.

In this sample, this clone turned up once. The rearrangement joins TRBV6-5 to TRBJ2-7; D ambiguous. The germline CDR1 and CDR2 sequences are MNHEY and SVGAGI. The V and J ends lost 1 base and 2 bases respectively, with 9 bases between them. The CDR3 is made up of 14 amino acids. The CDR3 bases are TGTGCCAGCAGTTACTTGGTCGGGCCCTACGAGCAGTACTTC. Amino acids: CASSYLVGPYEQYF.

The rearrangement uses TRBV5-1 and TRBJ1-2; D uncertain. The germline V gene has CDR1 SGHRS and CDR2 YFSETQ. Trimming left V 0 bases short and J 0 bases short, with 9 bases between. The CDR3 extends over 15 amino acids. For the CDR3, the DNA is TGCGCCAGCAGCTTGGAGGGCCCCTCTAACTATGGCTACACCTTC. Translating gives CASSLEGPSNYGYTF.

The rearrangement uses TRBV5-1 and TRBJ1-3; tentatively, D is TRBD1 (5 bases). The V end was cut by 0 bases, the J end by 1 base, with 11 bases between. The CDR3 runs to 16 residues. Germline-derived CDR1 and CDR2 are SGHRS and YFSETQ. The CDR3 sequence: CASSLAGGLSGNTIYF. The CDR3, as DNA: TGCGCCAGCAGCTTGGCCGGGGGGTTATCTGGAAACACCATATATTTT.

The V call is TRBV7-9, the J call TRBJ2-3; the D gene is possibly TRBD2 (5 bases). The CDR3 consists of 14 residues. Looked up from germline, CDR1 is SEHNR and CDR2 is FQNEAQ (reference sequence). Trimming took 7 bases from V and 4 from J, leaving 15 bases between them. CDR3 protein: CASNPSWKPDTQYF. The CDR3 bases are TGTGCCAGCAACCCTAGCTGGAAGCCAGATACGCAGTATTTT.

This clone was counted a few times. V is TRBV10-2 and J is TRBJ1-2; 7 bases are shared with TRBD1. CDR1 is WSHSY, CDR2 SAAADI, per germline. Trimming at V came to 0 bases and at J to 6 bases, leaving 10 bases not matched to a gene. The CDR3 length is 16 residues. CDR3 coding DNA: TGCGCCAGCAGTGAGTCTGAGGTGACAGGGTCTGATGGCTACACCTTC. This encodes CASSESEVTGSDGYTF.

This clone appeared once. V is TRBV2 and J is TRBJ2-1; D is possibly TRBD2 (5 bases). The CDR3 sequence is 13 residues long. V lost 6 bases, J lost 5 bases, and 11 bases lay in between. Per germline, CDR1 SNHLY and CDR2 FYNNEI. The CDR3 nucleotides read TGTGCCAGCAGCAGGACTGGAAACAATGAGCAGTTCTTC. Protein: CASSRTGNNEQFF.

The J gene is TRBJ2-3, the V gene TRBV29-1, with 9 bases matching TRBD2. With 4 bases clipped from V and 4 bases from J, the junction kept 9 bases outside the gene matches. The CDR3 length is 15 residues. Germline CDR1 and CDR2: SQVTM and ANQGSEA. CDR3 nucleotides: TGCAGCGTTGGAGTTAGCGGGAGAGGGCCAGATACGCAGTATTTT. Protein product: CSVGVSGRGPDTQYF.

In DNA form, the CDR3 reads TGTGCCAGCAGCCAAGCGCTTCGCTACGAGCAGTACTTC. Amino acids: CASSQALRYEQYF. The chain employs TRBV14 and TRBJ2-7; D remains unclear. The CDR3 spans 13 residues. V lost 1 base and J lost 3, with 7 bases in between. Germline assignment: CDR1 SGHDN and CDR2 FVKESK. Using reference TRBV14 and TRBJ2-7 for the parts outside the CDR3, the full variable domain is EAGVTQFPSHSVIEKGQTVTLRCDPISGHDNLYWYRRVMGKEIKFLLHFVKESKQDESGMPNNRFLAERTGGTYSTLKVQPAELEDSGVYFCASSQALRYEQYFGPGTRLTVT.